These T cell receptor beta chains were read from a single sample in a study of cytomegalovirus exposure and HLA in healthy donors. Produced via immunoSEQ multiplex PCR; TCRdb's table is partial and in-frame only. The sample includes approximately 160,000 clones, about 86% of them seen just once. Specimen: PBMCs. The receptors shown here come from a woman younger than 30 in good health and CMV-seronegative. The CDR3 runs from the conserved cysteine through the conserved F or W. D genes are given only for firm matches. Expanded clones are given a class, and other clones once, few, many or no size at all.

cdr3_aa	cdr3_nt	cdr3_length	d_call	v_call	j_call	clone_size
CASSLMGMGDYEQYF	TGTGCCAGCAGCTTAATGGGCATGGGAGACTACGAGCAGTACTTC	15	-	TRBV13	TRBJ2-7	-
CASSPGAYEQYF	TGTGCCAGCAGCCCAGGGGCCTACGAGCAGTACTTC	12	-	TRBV28	TRBJ2-7	-
CASSMVGGNYGYTF	TGTGCCAGTAGTATGGTCGGGGGAAACTATGGCTACACCTTC	14	-	TRBV19	TRBJ1-2	-
CASSTLRAGGFYGYTF	TGTGCCAGCAGCACTCTGCGGGCAGGGGGATTCTATGGCTACACCTTC	16	TRBD1	TRBV9	TRBJ1-2	-
CAWSPGDYGYTF	TGTGCCTGGAGCCCAGGTGACTATGGCTACACCTTC	12	-	TRBV30	TRBJ1-2	-
CASSLWAASNSPLHF	TGTGCCAGCAGCTTGTGGGCAGCCTCTAATTCACCCCTCCACTTT	15	-	TRBV5-6	TRBJ1-6	-
CASSPTEIYGYTF	TGTGCCAGCTCACCTACCGAGATCTATGGCTACACCTTC	13	-	TRBV18	TRBJ1-2	-
CASSQGQFMSSYNEQFF	TGCGCCAGCAGCCAAGGACAGTTCATGAGCTCCTACAATGAGCAGTTCTTC	17	-	TRBV5-1	TRBJ2-1	-
CSARETEAFF	TGCAGTGCTCGGGAAACTGAAGCTTTCTTT	10	-	TRBV20-1	TRBJ1-1	-
CASRRQGARGYTF	TGTGCCAGCAGGCGCCAGGGGGCGCGTGGCTACACCTTC	13	TRBD1	TRBV5-4	TRBJ1-2	-
CASSLTSSYNEQFF	TGTGCCAGCAGTTTGACTAGCAGTTACAATGAGCAGTTCTTC	14	TRBD2	TRBV6-5	TRBJ2-1	-
CASSRDKSYQPQHF	TGTGCCAGCAGCCGGGACAAAAGTTATCAGCCCCAGCATTTT	14	-	TRBV27	TRBJ1-5	once
CASSFTGSGANVLTF	TGTGCCAGCAGTTTTACAGGGTCGGGGGCCAACGTCCTGACTTTC	15	-	TRBV28	TRBJ2-6	-
CASSLVRGGQETQYF	TGTGCCAGCAGCTTAGTGCGCGGGGGGCAAGAGACCCAGTACTTC	15	TRBD2	TRBV7-9	TRBJ2-5	-
CATSRDGNRVTEAFF	TGTGCCACCAGCAGAGATGGGAACAGGGTCACTGAAGCTTTCTTT	15	-	TRBV15	TRBJ1-1	-
CARSSLATGGPTDTQYF	TGTGCCAGAAGCTCCCTAGCGACGGGAGGGCCGACAGATACGCAGTATTTT	17	TRBD2	TRBV5-3	TRBJ2-3	-
CASSDSGSYNSPLHF	TGTGCCAGCAGTGATAGCGGCTCCTATAATTCACCCCTCCACTTT	15	-	TRBV2	TRBJ1-6	few
CASSPRGKMNTEAFF	TGTGCCAGCAGTCCGCGGGGAAAGATGAACACTGAAGCTTTCTTT	15	-	TRBV7-9	TRBJ1-1	-
CASSPEPGLAGDTQYF	TGCGCCAGCAGCCCAGAACCGGGACTAGCGGGAGATACGCAGTATTTT	16	TRBD2	TRBV4-3	TRBJ2-3	-
CASSRWGFTGQGHGYTF	TGTGCCAGCAGCCGGTGGGGCTTTACGGGACAGGGACATGGCTACACCTTC	17	TRBD1	TRBV7-2	TRBJ1-2	once
CASSFLLAGPNTGELFF	TGTGCCAGCAGCTTTCTTTTAGCGGGCCCCAACACCGGGGAGCTGTTTTTT	17	TRBD2	TRBV7-9	TRBJ2-2	-
CAWSATRDSFYGYTF	TGTGCCTGGAGTGCGACTAGGGACAGCTTCTATGGCTACACCTTC	15	TRBD1	TRBV30	TRBJ1-2	-
CASSLAANSPLHF	TGTGCCAGCAGCTTGGCTGCGAATTCACCCCTCCACTTT	13	-	TRBV5-8	TRBJ1-6	-
CASSPLAYVGRTGELFF	TGTGCCAGCAGCCCATTAGCCTATGTGGGGAGAACCGGGGAGCTGTTTTTT	17	-	TRBV7-2	TRBJ2-2	-
CASSLSRGGNTEAFF	TGTGCCAGCAGCTTAAGTAGGGGGGGGAACACTGAAGCTTTCTTT	15	-	TRBV7-6	TRBJ1-1	-
CAWRTDLYQPQHF	TGTGCCTGGAGGACAGACCTCTATCAGCCCCAGCATTTT	13	-	TRBV30	TRBJ1-5	few
CASSPSSSGVYEQYF	TGTGCCAGCTCACCAAGCTCTAGCGGAGTCTACGAGCAGTACTTC	15	TRBD2	TRBV18	TRBJ2-7	-
CSAPDPSGRIGYGYTF	TGCAGCGCCCCAGACCCCTCAGGGAGGATCGGCTATGGCTACACCTTC	16	-	TRBV29-1	TRBJ1-2	-
CASSLAGESTAFF	TGTGCCAGCAGTTTAGCGGGGGAGAGTACAGCTTTCTTT	13	-	TRBV27	TRBJ1-1	-
CASSTSRVGGEKLFF	TGTGCCAGCAGTACTTCCAGGGTGGGGGGTGAAAAACTGTTTTTT	15	-	TRBV7-6	TRBJ1-4	-
CASSIGRGATGAPYGYTF	TGTGCCAGTAGTATTGGAAGGGGAGCGACAGGCGCTCCCTATGGCTACACCTTC	18	-	TRBV19	TRBJ1-2	-
CASTMGGGLARNEQFF	TGTGCCAGTACCATGGGAGGGGGACTAGCTAGGAATGAGCAGTTCTTC	16	TRBD2	TRBV19	TRBJ2-1	-
CASSPREVLSGPTDTQYF	TGTGCCAGCTCACCACGCGAAGTCTTAAGCGGCCCCACAGATACGCAGTATTTT	18	-	TRBV18	TRBJ2-3	-
CASSLGTARGSYGYTF	TGCGCCAGCAGCCTTGGGACCGCGAGGGGGTCCTATGGCTACACCTTC	16	-	TRBV4-1	TRBJ1-2	-
CASSDSGVRYEQYF	TGTGCCAGCAGTGACTCGGGAGTGAGGTACGAGCAGTACTTC	14	-	TRBV2	TRBJ2-7	few
CASSQEWTGGYGYTF	TGCGCCAGCAGCCAAGAGTGGACAGGGGGCTATGGCTACACCTTC	15	TRBD1	TRBV4-1	TRBJ1-2	-
CASSLTVGEGGEQYF	TGCGCCAGCAGCTTGACGGTGGGGGAAGGAGGGGAGCAGTACTTC	15	-	TRBV5-1	TRBJ2-7	-
CASTTGNTQYF	TGTGCCAGCACCACGGGAAATACGCAGTATTTT	11	-	TRBV6-6	TRBJ2-3	-
CASTLGLVRGNEQFF	TGTGCCAGCACCCTGGGCCTAGTCAGGGGCAATGAGCAGTTCTTC	15	-	TRBV11-2	TRBJ2-1	-
CASSPAGLAVYNEQFF	TGCGCCAGCAGCCCGGCGGGACTAGCGGTCTACAATGAGCAGTTCTTC	16	TRBD2	TRBV4-3	TRBJ2-1	-